These T cell receptor beta chains were read from a single sample in a study of cytomegalovirus exposure and HLA in healthy donors. TCRdb's table, derived via immunoSEQ multiplex PCR, lists solely in-frame clones and lacks some. The profile covers 150,000 or so clones, with approximately 80% appearing a single time and around 5.6% taken by the ten largest. The sequencing sample was made of PBMCs. The receptors come from a woman aged 40 to 50 in good health and CMV-seropositive. Both conserved end residues are part of each CDR3. The order of the fields is V gene, D gene, J gene, clone size, CDR3 DNA, CDR3 protein. The D gene is left open where the match is weak. A row's size may be missing; if present it is once, few, many or a size class.

>TRBV7-8|TRBD2|TRBJ2-3|-
TGTGCCAGCAGCTTAGCGGAACTAGCGTTGACAGATACGCAGTATTTT
CASSLAELALTDTQYF
>TRBV2|TRBD2|TRBJ2-7|once
TGTGCCAGCAGTTTTACTAGCGGACGCTACGAGCAGTACTTC
CASSFTSGRYEQYF
>TRBV13|TRBD1|TRBJ2-5|-
TGTGCCAGCAGCTTAATCGTGGGACAGGGGGCAGTGACCCAGTACTTC
CASSLIVGQGAVTQYF
>TRBV2|TRBD2|TRBJ2-3|-
TGTGCCAGCAGTGCTCTAGCGGGTTCTAGCACAGATACGCAGTATTTT
CASSALAGSSTDTQYF
>TRBV2|-|TRBJ2-5|-
TGTGCCAGCAGTGCGAGAGGGGAGACCCAGTACTTC
CASSARGETQYF
>TRBV5-6|TRBD2|TRBJ2-5|-
TGTGCCAGCAGCTTCGGGACTAGCGGCCAAGAGACCCAGTACTTC
CASSFGTSGQETQYF
>TRBV19|-|TRBJ1-5|-
TGTGCCAGTATTGGGGGGGGGTTAAGCAATCAGCCCCAGCATTTT
CASIGGGLSNQPQHF
>TRBV5-1|TRBD2|TRBJ2-2|-
TGCGCCAGCAGCGGTAGCGGGACCCCGTCTGTCGGGGAGCTGTTTTTT
CASSGSGTPSVGELFF
>TRBV28|TRBD1|TRBJ1-2|-
TGTGCCAGCAGTTTTGCCAGGGGGCGAGATGGCTACACCTTC
CASSFARGRDGYTF
>TRBV4-1|-|TRBJ2-5|-
TGCGCCAGCAGCCAGGGCACTAGAGCGGCGACCCAGTACTTC
CASSQGTRAATQYF
>TRBV29-1|TRBD2|TRBJ2-1|-
TGCAGCGTCGTAGCGGGGGGGCAGTTCTTC
CSVVAGGQFF
>TRBV27|-|TRBJ1-1|-
TGTGCCAGCAGTTTGACCAAAGGACTCTGGACTGAAGCTTTCTTT
CASSLTKGLWTEAFF
>TRBV9|TRBD2|TRBJ2-5|-
TGTGCCAGCAGCGTAGGACTAGCGGGAGGATCGGAGACCCAGTACTTC
CASSVGLAGGSETQYF
>TRBV29-1|TRBD2|TRBJ2-3|-
TGCAGCGTCCAGGGACTAGCGGCCGTAAGAGATACACAGTATTTT
CSVQGLAAVRDTQYF
>TRBV7-3|TRBD2|TRBJ2-1|-
TGTGCCAGCAGCTTCACTAGCGGGAGAAATGAGCAGTTCTTC
CASSFTSGRNEQFF
>TRBV28|-|TRBJ1-5|-
TGTGCCAGCAGTTTAGGCGGTAGCAATCAGCCCCAGCATTTT
CASSLGGSNQPQHF
>TRBV11-2|-|TRBJ2-1|-
TGTGCCAGCAGCTTAGAAGGCGGGATCTCCTACAATGAGCAGTTCTTC
CASSLEGGISYNEQFF
>TRBV29-1|TRBD1|TRBJ1-2|-
TGCAGCGTTGAACCGACAGGGACCGCTAACTATGGCTACACCTTC
CSVEPTGTANYGYTF
>TRBV18|-|TRBJ2-7|-
TGTGCCAGCTCACCAGCCACAGGGTACTACGAGCAGTACTTC
CASSPATGYYEQYF
>TRBV28|TRBD1|TRBJ1-5|-
TGTGCCAGCAGTATAACCGGGACAGGGGTTAGCAATCAGCCCCAGCATTTT
CASSITGTGVSNQPQHF
>TRBV7-8|TRBD2|TRBJ2-1|-
TGTGCCAGCAGCTTAACCCGACAGGGACTAGCGGGTGCCTACAATGAGCAGTTCTTC
CASSLTRQGLAGAYNEQFF
>TRBV5-1|-|TRBJ2-6|-
TGCGCCAGCAGCGAGTACAGGGAACTCCTTAGCTCTGGGGCCAACGTCCTGACTTTC
CASSEYRELLSSGANVLTF
>TRBV7-6|-|TRBJ1-4|many
TGTGCCAGCAGCTTAGTAGGGGGTCAAAATGAAAAACTGTTTTTT
CASSLVGGQNEKLFF
>TRBV4-1|-|TRBJ2-1|-
TGCGCCAGCAGTACGGGAGTTATCTACAATGAGCAGTTCTTC
CASSTGVIYNEQFF
>TRBV28|-|TRBJ1-2|-
TGTGCCAGCAGTTTAAGAGCTAACTATGGCTACACCTTC
CASSLRANYGYTF
>TRBV20-1|-|TRBJ2-2|-
TGCAGTGCCCTGGGCCCCGGGGAGCTGTTTTTT
CSALGPGELFF
>TRBV7-9|-|TRBJ2-3|-
TGTGCCAGCAGCTGGGGGAGGGGGGCGCAATCTAGCACAGATACGCAGTATTTT
CASSWGRGAQSSTDTQYF
>TRBV9|-|TRBJ2-1|-
TGTGCCAGCAGCCTGGGACTCCAATCAACAAATGAGCAGTTCTTC
CASSLGLQSTNEQFF
>TRBV19|TRBD2|TRBJ2-5|-
TGTGCCAGTAGTATTACCCCCAAGGTAGCGGGAGCTGAGCAGTACTTC
CASSITPKVAGAEQYF
>TRBV18|TRBD1|TRBJ2-5|-
TGTGCCAGCTCACCAAAGGGGGCGGAGACCCAGTACTTC
CASSPKGAETQYF
>TRBV6-5|TRBD1|TRBJ1-5|-
TGTGCCAGCAGTTACTCATGGACAGGGAACCAGCCCCAGCATTTT
CASSYSWTGNQPQHF
>TRBV27|TRBD1|TRBJ2-5|-
TGTGCCAGCGGAAGGTCGGACAGGGTGCTGGAGACCCAGTACTTC
CASGRSDRVLETQYF
>TRBV28|-|TRBJ2-5|-
TGTGCCAGCAGTGCACAGGGACGAGAGAAAGAGACCCAGTACTTC
CASSAQGREKETQYF
>TRBV5-1|-|TRBJ1-1|-
TGCGCCAGCAGCCAATCCACAGGGTTTGGCACTGAAGCTTTCTTT
CASSQSTGFGTEAFF
>TRBV28|TRBD1|TRBJ1-4|-
TGTGCCAGCAGTCGACAGGGTGGTGAAAAACTGTTTTTT
CASSRQGGEKLFF
>TRBV5-6|TRBD2|TRBJ2-3|-
TGTGCCAGCAGCTTACCGGGACTAGCGCCGACTAGCACAGATACGCAGTATTTT
CASSLPGLAPTSTDTQYF
>TRBV5-5|TRBD2|TRBJ2-1|-
TGTGCCAGCAGCCCTCTAGCGGACAATGAGCAGTTCTTC
CASSPLADNEQFF
>TRBV19|TRBD1|TRBJ1-2|-
TGTGCCAGTAGTGACAGGGGAGAGGGCTACACCTTC
CASSDRGEGYTF
>TRBV11-2|TRBD1|TRBJ2-5|-
TGTGCCAGCAGCTTAGGGGACAGGGACCAAGAGACCCAGTACTTC
CASSLGDRDQETQYF
>TRBV28|TRBD2|TRBJ2-1|-
TGTGCCAGCAGCTCCCTGACTAGCGGGCTCTCCTACAATGAGCAGTTCTTC
CASSSLTSGLSYNEQFF
>TRBV29-1|TRBD2|TRBJ2-1|-
TGCAGCGTCCGACTAGCGGACAATGAGCAGTTCTTC
CSVRLADNEQFF
>TRBV5-1|TRBD1|TRBJ2-3|-
TGCGCCAGCAGCTTGAGACAGGGAACAGATACGCAGTATTTT
CASSLRQGTDTQYF
>TRBV19|-|TRBJ1-4|-
TGTGCCAGTGGTACGAGGTCCTATGGGGAAAAACTGTTTTTT
CASGTRSYGEKLFF
>TRBV6-1|TRBD2|TRBJ2-3|few
TGTGCCAGCATCGGGGGGGAGGGAAGCACAGATACGCAGTATTTT
CASIGGEGSTDTQYF
>TRBV7-3|TRBD2|TRBJ2-3|-
TGTGCCAGCAGCGCAGAAGGGACTAGCGGAGATACGCAGTATTTT
CASSAEGTSGDTQYF